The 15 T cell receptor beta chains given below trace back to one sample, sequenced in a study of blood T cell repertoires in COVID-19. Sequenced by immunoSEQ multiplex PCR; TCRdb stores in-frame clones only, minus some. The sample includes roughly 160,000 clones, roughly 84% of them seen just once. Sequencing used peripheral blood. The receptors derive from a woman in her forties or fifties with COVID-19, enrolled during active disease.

The CDR3 nucleotides are TGTGCCAGCAGCTTAGTCAGTTTGAACGGCTACACCTTC. This gives the protein CASSLVSLNGYTF. The rearrangement joins TRBV7-9 to TRBJ1-2; no reliable D call. Germline V CDR1 and CDR2: SEHNR, FQNEAQ (reference sequence). This CDR3 has 13 residues. V was cut by 1 base and J by 8 bases, with 11 bases left in between.

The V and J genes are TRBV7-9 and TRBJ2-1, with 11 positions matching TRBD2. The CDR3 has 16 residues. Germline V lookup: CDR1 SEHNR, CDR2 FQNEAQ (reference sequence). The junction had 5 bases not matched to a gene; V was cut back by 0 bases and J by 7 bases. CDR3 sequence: CASSLASGGAGNEQFF. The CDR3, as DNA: TGTGCCAGCAGCTTAGCTAGCGGGGGGGCCGGGAATGAGCAGTTCTTC.

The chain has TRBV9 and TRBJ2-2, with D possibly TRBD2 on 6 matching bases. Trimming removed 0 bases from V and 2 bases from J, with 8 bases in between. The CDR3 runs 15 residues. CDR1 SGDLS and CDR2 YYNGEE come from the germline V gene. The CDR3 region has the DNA TGTGCCAGCAGCGTAGGGACTATTAACACCGGGGAGCTGTTTTTT. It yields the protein CASSVGTINTGELFF.

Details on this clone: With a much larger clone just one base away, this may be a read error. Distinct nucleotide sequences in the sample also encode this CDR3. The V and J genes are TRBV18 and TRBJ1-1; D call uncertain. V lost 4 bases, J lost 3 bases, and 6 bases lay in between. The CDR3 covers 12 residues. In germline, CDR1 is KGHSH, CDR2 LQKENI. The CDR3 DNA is TGTGCCAGCTCACTACTCGACACTGAAGCTTTCTTT. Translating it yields CASSLLDTEAFF.

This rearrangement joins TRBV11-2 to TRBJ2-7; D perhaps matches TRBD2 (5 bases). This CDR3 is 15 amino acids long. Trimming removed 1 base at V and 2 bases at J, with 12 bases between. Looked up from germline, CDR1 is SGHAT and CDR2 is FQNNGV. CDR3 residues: CASSLVETGTYEQYF. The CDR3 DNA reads TGTGCCAGCAGCTTAGTCGAGACGGGAACCTACGAGCAGTACTTC. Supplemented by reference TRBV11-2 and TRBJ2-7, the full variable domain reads EAGVAQSPRYKIIEKRQSVAFWCNPISGHATLYWYQQILGQGPKLLIQFQNNGVVDDSQLPKDRFSAERLKGVDSTLKIQPAKLEDSAVYLCASSLVETGTYEQYFGPGTRLTVT.

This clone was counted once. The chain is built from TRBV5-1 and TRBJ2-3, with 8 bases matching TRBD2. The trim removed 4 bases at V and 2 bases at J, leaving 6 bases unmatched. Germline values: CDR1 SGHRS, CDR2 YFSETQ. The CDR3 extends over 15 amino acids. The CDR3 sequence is CASSRTSGLTDTQYF. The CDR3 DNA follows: TGCGCCAGCAGCCGTACTAGCGGTCTCACAGATACGCAGTATTTT.

For the CDR3, the DNA is TGTGCCAGCAGCTTTGCTAGCGGGGGGGTTGGGTACGAGCAGTACTTC. Its translation is CASSFASGGVGYEQYF. The rearrangement links TRBV27 to TRBJ2-7, with 12 bases that match TRBD2. The CDR3 sequence is 16 residues long. V shed 6 bases, J shed 4 bases, and the junction held 10 bases outside the gene matches. Germline CDR1 MNHEY, CDR2 SMNVEV (reference sequence).

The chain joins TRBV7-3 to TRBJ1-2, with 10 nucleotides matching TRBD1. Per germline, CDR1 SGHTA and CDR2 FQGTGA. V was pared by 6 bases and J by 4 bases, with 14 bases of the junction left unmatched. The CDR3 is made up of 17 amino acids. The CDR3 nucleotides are TGTGCCAGCAGACAAAAAGTAAGACAGGGGGCTGGCTATGGCTACACCTTC. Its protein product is CASRQKVRQGAGYGYTF.

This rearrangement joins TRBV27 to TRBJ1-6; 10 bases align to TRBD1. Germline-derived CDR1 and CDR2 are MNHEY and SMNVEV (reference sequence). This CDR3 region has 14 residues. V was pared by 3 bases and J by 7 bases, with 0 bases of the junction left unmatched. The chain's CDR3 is CASSLTGGNSPLHF. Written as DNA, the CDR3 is TGTGCCAGCAGTTTGACAGGGGGCAATTCACCCCTCCACTTT.

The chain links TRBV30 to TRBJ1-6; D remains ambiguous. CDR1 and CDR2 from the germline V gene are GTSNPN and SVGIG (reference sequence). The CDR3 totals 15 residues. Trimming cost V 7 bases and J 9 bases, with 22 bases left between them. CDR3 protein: CASTPGKIMGSPLHF. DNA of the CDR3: TGTGCCTCTACACCGGGGAAGATAATGGGTTCACCCCTCCACTTT. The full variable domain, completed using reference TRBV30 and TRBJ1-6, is SQTIHQWPATLVQPVGSPLSLECTVEGTSNPNLYWYRQAAGRGLQLLFYSVGIGQISSEVPQNLSASRPQDRQFILSSKKLLLSDSGFYLCASTPGKIMGSPLHFGNGTRLTVT.

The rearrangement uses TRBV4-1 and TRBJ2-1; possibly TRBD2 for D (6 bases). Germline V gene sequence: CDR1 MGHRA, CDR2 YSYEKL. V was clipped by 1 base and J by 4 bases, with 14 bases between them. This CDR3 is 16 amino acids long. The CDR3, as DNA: TGCGCCAGCAGCCAAGGATTGGCGGGAATTTACAATGAGCAGTTCTTC. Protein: CASSQGLAGIYNEQFF.

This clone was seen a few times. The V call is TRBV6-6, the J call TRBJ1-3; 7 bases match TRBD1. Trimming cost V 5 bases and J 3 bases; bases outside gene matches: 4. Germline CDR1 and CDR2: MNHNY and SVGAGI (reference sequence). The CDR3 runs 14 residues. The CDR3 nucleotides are TGTGCCAGCAGTCTGACAGGGTTTGGAAACACCATATATTTT. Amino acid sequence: CASSLTGFGNTIYF.

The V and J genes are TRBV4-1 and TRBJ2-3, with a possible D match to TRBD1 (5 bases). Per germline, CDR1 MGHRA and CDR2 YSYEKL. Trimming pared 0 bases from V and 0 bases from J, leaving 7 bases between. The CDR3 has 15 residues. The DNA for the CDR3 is TGCGCCAGCAGCCAAGATGCAGGGAGCACAGATACGCAGTATTTT. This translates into CASSQDAGSTDTQYF.

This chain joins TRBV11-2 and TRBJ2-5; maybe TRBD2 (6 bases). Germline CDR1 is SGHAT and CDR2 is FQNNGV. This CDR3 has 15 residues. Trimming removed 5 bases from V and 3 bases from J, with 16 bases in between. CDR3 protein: CASSPASGEKETQYF. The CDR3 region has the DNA TGTGCCAGCAGCCCCGCTTCGGGAGAAAAAGAGACCCAGTACTTC.

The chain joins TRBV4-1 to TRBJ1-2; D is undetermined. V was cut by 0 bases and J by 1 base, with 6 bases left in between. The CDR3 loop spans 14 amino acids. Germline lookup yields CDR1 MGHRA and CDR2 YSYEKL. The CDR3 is CASSQEEGNYGYTF. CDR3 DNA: TGCGCCAGCAGCCAAGAGGAGGGTAACTATGGCTACACCTTC.